This T cell receptor beta chain was sequenced for a study of T cells expressing NK-cell markers. Study as a whole: Repertoire data for TCR beta were derived from sorted T cells (CD3+CD56+NKG2C+, CD3+CD56+NKG2C- and CD3+CD56-NKG2C+). The study's findings and limits: Among CD8+ T cells from about six donors, dominant NKG2C+ clonotypes accounted for about 1.0-8%. Similarly, these clonotypes led the CD3+CD56-NKG2C+ fraction as well in several donors.

As for this clonotype: Its antigen remains unidentified.

CDR1 LGHDT and CDR2 YNNKEL come from the germline V gene (reference sequence). The CDR3 is 21 residues long. Libraries used 5'RACE template switching adding universal primer site and UMIs. TCRdb re-called the 5' RACE reads and catalogs CDR3 proteins one per entry, DNA excluded. The specimen's table records fewer than 400,000 distinct CDR3 sequences. The chain uses TRBV3-1 and TRBJ2-1; the D call of TRBD2 rests on TCRdb alone, since no DNA is present to check it. This sequence originates from a woman in her forties or fifties in good health. Sequencing was performed on blood T cells: a sorted CD56 or NKG2C T cell subset, CD4+ or CD8+ T cells, or bulk PBMC T cells (not recorded which). The CDR3 sequence is CASSQEFGTSGFQSSYNEQFF.